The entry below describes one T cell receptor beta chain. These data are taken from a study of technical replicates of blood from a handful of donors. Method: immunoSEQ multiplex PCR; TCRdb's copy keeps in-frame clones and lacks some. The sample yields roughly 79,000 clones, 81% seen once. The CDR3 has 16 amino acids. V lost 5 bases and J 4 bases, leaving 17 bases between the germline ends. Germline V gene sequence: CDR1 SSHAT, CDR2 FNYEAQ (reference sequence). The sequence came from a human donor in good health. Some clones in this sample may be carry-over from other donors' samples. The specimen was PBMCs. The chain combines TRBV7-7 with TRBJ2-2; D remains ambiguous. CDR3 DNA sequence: TGTGCCAGCAGCCCCCAGACGACCCCGGGCACCGGGGAGCTGTTTTTT. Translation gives CASSPQTTPGTGELFF.